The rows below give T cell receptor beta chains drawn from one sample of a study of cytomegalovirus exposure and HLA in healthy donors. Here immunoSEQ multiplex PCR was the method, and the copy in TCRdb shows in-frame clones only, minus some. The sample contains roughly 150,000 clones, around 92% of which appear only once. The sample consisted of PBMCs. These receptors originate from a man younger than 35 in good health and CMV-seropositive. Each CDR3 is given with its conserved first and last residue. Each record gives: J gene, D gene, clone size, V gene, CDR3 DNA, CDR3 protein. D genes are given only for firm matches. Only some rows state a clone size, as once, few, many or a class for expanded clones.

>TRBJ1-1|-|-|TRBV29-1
TGCAGCGTAGGGTGGAGGACAGTGAACACTGAAGCTTTCTTT
CSVGWRTVNTEAFF
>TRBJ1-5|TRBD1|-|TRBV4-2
TGTGCCAGCAGCCACACCGACAGGGACGGCAATCAGCCCCAGCATTTT
CASSHTDRDGNQPQHF
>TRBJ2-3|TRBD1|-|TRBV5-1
TGCGCCAGCAACGAGCTTACAGGGGATATCACAGATACGCAGTATTTT
CASNELTGDITDTQYF
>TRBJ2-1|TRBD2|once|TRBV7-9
TGTGCCAGCAGCCCCCCCTGGCGGGAGATCACCTACAATGAGCAGTTCTTC
CASSPPWREITYNEQFF
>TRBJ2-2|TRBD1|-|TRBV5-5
TGTGCCAGCAGCGTTTTAGCCGGGACAGGATTCGGCGGGGAGCTGTTTTTT
CASSVLAGTGFGGELFF
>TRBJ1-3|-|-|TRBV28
TGTGCCAGCAGTTTATCTCCACGGAGTCGGGGCACCATATATTTT
CASSLSPRSRGTIYF
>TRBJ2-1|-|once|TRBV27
TGTGCCAGCAGTTCTCGGACAGTGTTAGGTGAGCAGTTCTTC
CASSSRTVLGEQFF
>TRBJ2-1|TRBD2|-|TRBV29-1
TGCAGCGTTGGGCTAGCGGGAGTTGTTTTTGAGCAGTTCTTC
CSVGLAGVVFEQFF
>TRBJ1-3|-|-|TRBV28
TGTGCCAGCATGGGAGGGATAGGAAACACCATATATTTT
CASMGGIGNTIYF
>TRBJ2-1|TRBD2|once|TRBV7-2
TGTGCCAGCAGCACCGCCGGACTAGCGGGCACCAATGAGCAGTTCTTC
CASSTAGLAGTNEQFF
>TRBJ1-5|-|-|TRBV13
TGTGCCAGCAGCTTAGGGGCTTCGAGCAATCAGCCCCAGCATTTT
CASSLGASSNQPQHF
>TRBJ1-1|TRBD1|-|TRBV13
TGTGCCAGCAGCTTAGGTCAGGGGGCGATGAACACTGAAGCTTTCTTT
CASSLGQGAMNTEAFF
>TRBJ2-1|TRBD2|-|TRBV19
TGTGCCAGTCTAGCGGGAGGGAGCTCCTACAATGAGCAGTTCTTC
CASLAGGSSYNEQFF
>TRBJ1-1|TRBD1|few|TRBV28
TGTGCCAGCGGAGACAGGGCCAGGGGGCTGACTTTCTTT
CASGDRARGLTFF
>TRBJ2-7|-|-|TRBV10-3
TGTGCCATCAGTGACGAAGGACAAACCTACGAGCAGTACTTC
CAISDEGQTYEQYF
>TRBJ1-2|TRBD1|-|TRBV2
TGTGCCAGCAGTGATACAGGGGTGGGTGGCTACACCTTC
CASSDTGVGGYTF
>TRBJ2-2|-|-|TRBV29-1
TGCAGCGCCCGGGACACCGGGGAGCTGTTTTTT
CSARDTGELFF
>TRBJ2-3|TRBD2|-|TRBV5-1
TGCGCCAGCAGCTTGGGGACTAGCGGGGGAGATACGCAGTATTTT
CASSLGTSGGDTQYF
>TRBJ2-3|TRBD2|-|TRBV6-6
TGTGCCAGCAGAGGACTAGCCAGAGATACGCAGTATTTT
CASRGLARDTQYF
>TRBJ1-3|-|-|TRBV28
TGTGCCAGCAGGAGAAGTGCCTCTGGAAACACCATATATTTT
CASRRSASGNTIYF
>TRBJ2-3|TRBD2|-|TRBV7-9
TGTGCCAGCAGCTTTGAAGCGGGATCAGATACGCAGTATTTT
CASSFEAGSDTQYF
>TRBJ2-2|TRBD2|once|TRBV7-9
TGTGCCAGCAGCCCTAGAGGGACTAGCGGGATTTCCACCGGGGAGCTGTTTTTT
CASSPRGTSGISTGELFF